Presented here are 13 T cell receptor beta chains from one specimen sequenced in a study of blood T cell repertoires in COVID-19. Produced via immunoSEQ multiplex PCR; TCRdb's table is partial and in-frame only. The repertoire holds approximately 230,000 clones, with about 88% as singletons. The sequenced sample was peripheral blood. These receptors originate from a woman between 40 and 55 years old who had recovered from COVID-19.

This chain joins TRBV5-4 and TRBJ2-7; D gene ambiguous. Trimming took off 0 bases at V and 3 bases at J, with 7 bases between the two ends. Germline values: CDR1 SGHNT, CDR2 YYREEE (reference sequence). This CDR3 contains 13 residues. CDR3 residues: CASSLGGNYEQYF. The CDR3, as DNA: TGTGCCAGCAGCTTGGGCGGTAACTACGAGCAGTACTTC.

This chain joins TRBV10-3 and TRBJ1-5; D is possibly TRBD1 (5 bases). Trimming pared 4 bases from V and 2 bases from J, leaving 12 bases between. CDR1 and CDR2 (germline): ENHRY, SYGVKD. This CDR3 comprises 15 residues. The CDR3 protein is CAISVGGLRNQPQHF. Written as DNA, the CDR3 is TGTGCCATCAGTGTGGGGGGACTCCGCAATCAGCCCCAGCATTTT.

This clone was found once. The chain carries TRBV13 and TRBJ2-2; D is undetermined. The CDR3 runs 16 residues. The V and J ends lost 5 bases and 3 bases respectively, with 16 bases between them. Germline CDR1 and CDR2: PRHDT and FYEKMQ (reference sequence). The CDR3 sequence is CASSEKQPSYTGELFF. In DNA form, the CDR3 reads TGTGCCAGCAGCGAAAAACAACCCTCATACACCGGGGAGCTGTTTTTT.

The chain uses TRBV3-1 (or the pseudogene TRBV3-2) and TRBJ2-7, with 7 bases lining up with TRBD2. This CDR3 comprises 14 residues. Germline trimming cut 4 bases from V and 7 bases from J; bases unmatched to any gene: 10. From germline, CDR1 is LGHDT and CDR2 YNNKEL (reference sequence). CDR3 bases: TGTGCCAGCAGCCGACGCGGGACTATGGAGGAGCAGTACTTC. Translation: CASSRRGTMEEQYF.

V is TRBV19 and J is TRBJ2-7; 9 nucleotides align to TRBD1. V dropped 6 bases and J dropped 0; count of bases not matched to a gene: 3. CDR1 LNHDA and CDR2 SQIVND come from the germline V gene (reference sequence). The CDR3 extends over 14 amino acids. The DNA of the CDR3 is TGTGCCAGTAGGAGGGACAGGGTCTCCTACGAGCAGTACTTC. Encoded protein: CASRRDRVSYEQYF.

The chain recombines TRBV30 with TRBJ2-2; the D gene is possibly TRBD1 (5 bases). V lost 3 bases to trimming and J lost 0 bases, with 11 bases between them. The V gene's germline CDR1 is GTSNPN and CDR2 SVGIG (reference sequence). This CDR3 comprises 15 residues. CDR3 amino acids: CAWRLQVSNTGELFF. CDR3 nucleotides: TGTGCCTGGAGACTACAGGTCTCGAACACCGGGGAGCTGTTTTTT.

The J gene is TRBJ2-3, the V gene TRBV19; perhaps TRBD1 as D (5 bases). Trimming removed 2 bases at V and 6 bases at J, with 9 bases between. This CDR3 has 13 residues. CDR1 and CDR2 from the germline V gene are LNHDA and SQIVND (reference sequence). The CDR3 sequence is CASSIRGKDTQYF. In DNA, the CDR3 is TGTGCCAGTAGTATAAGGGGTAAGGATACGCAGTATTTT.

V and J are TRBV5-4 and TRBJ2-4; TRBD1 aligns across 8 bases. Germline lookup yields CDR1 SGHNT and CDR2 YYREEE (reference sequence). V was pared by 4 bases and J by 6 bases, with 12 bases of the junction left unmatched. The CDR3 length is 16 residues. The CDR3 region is CASSANSQGVGNIQYF. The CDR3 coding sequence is TGTGCCAGCAGCGCGAACTCACAGGGGGTAGGAAACATTCAGTACTTC.

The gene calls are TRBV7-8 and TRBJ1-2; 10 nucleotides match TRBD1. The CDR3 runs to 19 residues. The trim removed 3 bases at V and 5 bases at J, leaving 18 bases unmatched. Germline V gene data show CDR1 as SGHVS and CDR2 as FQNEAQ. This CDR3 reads CASSLSPGGQGTGNYGYTF. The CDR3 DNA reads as TGTGCCAGCAGCTTGTCCCCCGGGGGACAGGGGACGGGGAATTATGGCTACACCTTC.

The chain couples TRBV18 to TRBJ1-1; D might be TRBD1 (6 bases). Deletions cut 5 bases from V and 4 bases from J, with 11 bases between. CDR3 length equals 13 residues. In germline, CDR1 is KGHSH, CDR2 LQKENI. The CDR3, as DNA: TGTGCCAGCTCATGGGGGCAGGGCACTGAAGCTTTCTTT. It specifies CASSWGQGTEAFF.

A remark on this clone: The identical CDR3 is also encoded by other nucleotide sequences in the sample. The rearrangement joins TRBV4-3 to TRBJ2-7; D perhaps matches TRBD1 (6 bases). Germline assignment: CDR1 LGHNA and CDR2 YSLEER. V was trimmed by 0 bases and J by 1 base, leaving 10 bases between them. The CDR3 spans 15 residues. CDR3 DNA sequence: TGCGCCAGCAGCCAAGATCGGACAGTTTCCTACGAGCAGTACTTC. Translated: CASSQDRTVSYEQYF.

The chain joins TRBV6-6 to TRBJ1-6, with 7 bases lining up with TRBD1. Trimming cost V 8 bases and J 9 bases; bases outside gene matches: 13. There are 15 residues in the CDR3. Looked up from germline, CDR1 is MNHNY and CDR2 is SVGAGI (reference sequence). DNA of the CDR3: TGTGCCAGCGTTGGTGCGACAGGGTTCGGTTCACCCCTCCACTTT. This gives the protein CASVGATGFGSPLHF.

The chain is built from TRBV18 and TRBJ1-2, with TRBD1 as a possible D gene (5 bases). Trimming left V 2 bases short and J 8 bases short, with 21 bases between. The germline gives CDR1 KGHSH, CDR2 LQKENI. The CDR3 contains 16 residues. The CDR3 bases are TGTGCCAGCTCACCAGGGATCTCAGGGTTCGGAAGAGGCTACACCTTC. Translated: CASSPGISGFGRGYTF.